The next 19 T cell receptor beta chains were all read from a single sample in a study of post-analysis software for immune sequencing data. Study observations and caveats: Four or five TRBV segments, TRBV5-6, TRBV5-1 and TRBV20-1 among them, were found more frequent in patients than controls.

cDNA libraries of TCR beta carried unique molecular identifiers. TCRdb passed the PCR reads through MiXCR, listing each CDR3 protein once. Among roughly 570,000 distinct CDR3 sequences listed, about a third were seen once. For these TCRs, the target antigens are not known. What was sequenced was blood. These TCRs come from a girl aged 2 to 17 with multiple sclerosis.

This clonotype appeared a few times. The CDR3 region is CASSLLRTGGRGETQYF. CDR3 nucleotides: TGTGCCAGCAGCCTCCTGCGGACAGGGGGCAGGGGGGAGACCCAGTACTTC. This sequence joins TRBV5-4 and TRBJ2-5; TRBD1 matches 11 bases. Losses at the gene ends were 4 bases for V and 5 bases for J; bases not matched to a gene: 13. Germline V gene lookup returns CDR1 SGHNT and CDR2 YYREEE (reference sequence). This CDR3 has 17 residues.

This clonotype was picked up a small number of times. The chain has TRBV20-1 and TRBJ2-4, with D maybe TRBD2 (5 bases). Deletions cut 0 bases from V and 6 bases from J, with 21 bases between. Germline lookup yields CDR1 DFQATT and CDR2 SNEGSKA (reference sequence). The CDR3 runs 17 residues. In DNA, the CDR3 is TGCAGTGCTAGAGATCCCCGAGGAGTTCCCCGGGGAAACATTCAGTACTTC. Translated: CSARDPRGVPRGNIQYF.

This clonotype appeared a few times. The chain has TRBV4-2 and TRBJ2-1; unclear D gene. The germline V gene encodes CDR1 LGHNA and CDR2 YNFKEQ. Trimming took off 1 base at V and 3 bases at J, with 7 bases between the two ends. The CDR3 has 14 amino acids. The CDR3 spells CASSQGQDYNEQFF. The DNA for the CDR3 is TGTGCCAGCAGCCAAGGGCAGGACTACAATGAGCAGTTCTTC.

The chain carries TRBV29-1 and TRBJ2-1; D tentatively fits TRBD1 or TRBD2 (5 bases each). V lost 2 bases and J 8 bases, leaving 16 bases between the germline ends. The CDR3 has 14 residues. Germline V lookup: CDR1 SQVTM, CDR2 ANQGSEA. The CDR3 loop is CSVELGTADYEQFF. Here the CDR3 DNA reads TGCAGCGTTGAACTCGGGACCGCGGATTATGAGCAGTTCTTC.

In its sample, this clonotype was seen a few times. The V call is TRBV6-6, the J call TRBJ1-5; D is undetermined. CDR1 is MNHNY, CDR2 SVGAGI, per germline (reference sequence). CDR3 length equals 12 residues. V lost 3 bases, J lost 6 bases, and 6 bases lay in between. In DNA form, the CDR3 reads TGTGCCAGCAGTTATCGGGTTCAGCCCCAGCATTTT. It encodes CASSYRVQPQHF.

On this clonotype: The final CDR3 position lacks the conserved phenylalanine or tryptophan, pointing to a likely read error. As DNA, the CDR3 is TGTGCCAGCAGTCGGGGGGAAACAGGGAGCTGGGAGACCCAGTACTGC. It translates to CASSRGETGSWETQYC. The genes are TRBV5-5 and TRBJ2-5; TRBD2 might be the D (7 bases). V was clipped by 5 bases and J by 5 bases, with 22 bases between them. This CDR3 has 16 residues. Germline V CDR1 and CDR2: SGHKS, YYEKEE (reference sequence).

This clonotype came up a few times. The genes are TRBV7-9 and TRBJ2-6; perhaps TRBD2 as D (5 bases). The CDR3 consists of 17 residues. Germline V gene lookup returns CDR1 SEHNR and CDR2 FQNEAQ (reference sequence). V lost 4 bases to trimming and J lost 1 base, with 14 bases between them. CDR3 DNA sequence: TGTGCCAGCAGCTCTAGCCCGCTACGATCTGGGGCCAACGTCCTGACTTTC. Its protein is CASSSSPLRSGANVLTF.

In regard to this clonotype: A single base separates this from a much larger clone, so it may be a read error. The CDR3 DNA reads TGTGCCAGCAGCTTGGAATGGACTAGGAGTGAGCAGTTCTTC. Translating it yields CASSLEWTRSEQFF. The V and J genes are TRBV5-5 and TRBJ2-1; 7 nucleotides match TRBD2. The germline CDR1 and CDR2 sequences are SGHKS and YYEKEE (reference sequence). V lost 0 bases and J lost 9; bases outside the gene matches: 6. This CDR3 spans 14 amino acids. The entire variable domain, with the rest obtained from reference TRBV5-5 and TRBJ2-1, is as follows: DAGVTQSPTHLIKTRGQQVTLRCSPISGHKSVSWYQQVLGQGPQFIFQYYEKEERGRGNFPDRFSARQFPNYSSELNVNALLLGDSALYLCASSLEWTRSEQFFGPGTRLTVL.

The chain has TRBV7-3 and TRBJ2-5; D may be TRBD1 (6 bases). CDR1 is SGHTA, CDR2 FQGTGA, per germline. The CDR3 is 14 residues long. The V end was cut by 3 bases, the J end by 5 bases, with 13 bases between. The CDR3 DNA sequence: TGTGCCAGCAGCTTGTGGGGGCCGGGTGAGACCCAGTACTTC. It is translated as CASSLWGPGETQYF.

This chain links TRBV10-3 with TRBJ2-5; TRBD2 matches 9 bases. Germline CDR1 and CDR2: ENHRY and SYGVKD. V lost 3 bases to trimming and J lost 4 bases; unmatched junction nucleotides: 6. This CDR3 is 15 amino acids long. The CDR3 DNA reads TGTGCCATCAGTGAACGCGGGGGGGAACCAGAGACCCAGTACTTC. Protein product: CAISERGGEPETQYF.

There are a few counts of this clonotype. The genes are TRBV5-1 and TRBJ1-2, with 10 bases identical to TRBD1. This CDR3 is built from 14 residues. CDR1 and CDR2 from the germline V gene are SGHRS and YFSETQ. The ends lost 5 bases at V and 7 bases at J; junction bases unmatched: 8. The CDR3 here is CASSPGTGDAGYTF. The CDR3, as DNA: TGCGCCAGCAGTCCCGGGACAGGGGACGCTGGCTACACCTTC.

This clonotype was observed a handful of times. The chain couples TRBV7-9 to TRBJ2-3; 7 bases line up with TRBD1. The V gene end was trimmed by 4 bases and the J gene end by 2 bases; junction bases not matched to a gene: 12. The germline V gene has CDR1 SEHNR and CDR2 FQNEAQ (reference sequence). The CDR3 has 17 amino acids. The CDR3 sequence is CASSSNGDRAFTDTQYF. The CDR3 DNA sequence: TGTGCCAGCAGCTCGAACGGGGACAGAGCATTCACAGATACGCAGTATTTT.

The chain uses TRBV20-1 and TRBJ1-5; D not resolved. Trimming cost V 0 bases and J 4 bases, with 28 bases left between them. Germline CDR1 is DFQATT and CDR2 is SNEGSKA (reference sequence). The CDR3 runs 20 residues. The CDR3 DNA follows: TGCAGTGCTAGAGATTACAGCACCCTGGCCTCTGGCCCCTCAAATCAGCCCCAGCATTTT. As protein: CSARDYSTLASGPSNQPQHF.

This clonotype was seen only a few times. V usage is TRBV20-1 and J usage is TRBJ2-5; 8 positions agree with TRBD1. The germline V gene encodes CDR1 DFQATT and CDR2 SNEGSKA (reference sequence). The CDR3 has 14 residues. Losses at the gene ends were 6 bases for V and 2 bases for J; bases not matched to a gene: 8. CDR3 coding DNA: TGCAGTGCCTACCACGACAGGGGTCAAGAGACCCAGTACTTC. It yields the protein CSAYHDRGQETQYF.

The genes are TRBV20-1 and TRBJ1-3; D not certain. The CDR3 is 11 amino acids. Trimming cost V 5 bases and J 4 bases, with 6 bases left between them. Germline loops: CDR1 DFQATT, CDR2 SNEGSKA (reference sequence). The CDR3: CSAATGNTIYF. In nucleotides, the CDR3 is TGCAGTGCTGCAACGGGAAACACCATATATTTT.

The V gene is TRBV4-1, the J gene TRBJ1-4; 8 bases are shared with TRBD1. This CDR3 has 16 amino acids. The germline V gene has CDR1 MGHRA and CDR2 YSYEKL. V lost 0 bases, J lost 4 bases, and 4 bases stayed unmatched. CDR3: CASSQDSTGGNEKLFF. The CDR3 DNA sequence: TGCGCCAGCAGCCAAGATTCCACAGGGGGTAATGAAAAACTGTTTTTT.

The J gene is TRBJ2-5, the V gene TRBV20-1, with a possible D match to TRBD1 (6 bases). Germline values: CDR1 DFQATT, CDR2 SNEGSKA (reference sequence). V lost 5 bases, J lost 11 bases, and 15 bases lay in between. This CDR3 comprises 11 residues. CDR3 sequence: CSAPGDNEQYF. The CDR3 DNA is TGCAGTGCTCCAGGGGATAATGAGCAGTACTTC.

The genes are TRBV6-6 and TRBJ2-6; 9 nucleotides align to TRBD1. Germline lookup yields CDR1 MNHNY and CDR2 SVGAGI (reference sequence). CDR3 length: 16 residues. V shed 5 bases and J 6 bases; nucleotides not matched to a gene: 8. The chain's CDR3 is CASSTTGGAEANVLTF. DNA of the CDR3: TGTGCCAGCAGTACGACAGGGGGAGCTGAGGCCAACGTCCTGACTTTC.

V and J are TRBV7-9 and TRBJ1-6, with 7 bases that match TRBD1. V was clipped by 2 bases and J by 11 bases; unmatched bases: 9. The CDR3 contains 15 residues. Germline lookup yields CDR1 SEHNR and CDR2 FQNEAQ (reference sequence). In DNA, the CDR3 is TGTGCCAGCAGCTTACGGCAGGGGGGCTTAACACCCCTCCACTTT. As protein: CASSLRQGGLTPLHF.